A selection of T cell receptor beta chains follows, all from one sample in a study of T cell changes during pregnancy in multiple sclerosis. Generated by immunoSEQ multiplex PCR, the TCRdb table keeps only in-frame clones and is missing some. The sample contains more than 80,000 clones, about 92% of which appear only once. The sample was peripheral blood, taken in the first trimester of pregnancy. The receptors come from a female donor with multiple sclerosis, enrolled in a pregnancy study. The conserved cysteine and the conserved F or W are not part of the CDR3 here.

V	J	CDR3
TRBV2	TRBJ2-5	ASSVGTSGTIEETQY
TRBV27	TRBJ2-1	ASSYRGVGNEQF
TRBV5-1	TRBJ2-7	ASSADGAYEQY
TRBV30	TRBJ1-3	AWSGSRFSGNTIY
TRBV4-1	TRBJ2-5	ASSQDHTVQETQY
TRBV15	TRBJ1-2	ATSVPRDRDYYT
TRBV28	TRBJ1-5	ASSSRQVNQPQH
TRBV27	TRBJ2-7	ASKTSGSSYEQY
TRBV10-2	TRBJ2-1	ASTDGRTSYNEQF
TRBV27	TRBJ1-1	ASSLGSSRTEAF
TRBV9	TRBJ2-2	ASSPRDSPNTGELF
TRBV28	TRBJ1-2	ASHTDSAYGYT
TRBV28	TRBJ2-5	ASPPWPGEETQY
TRBV7-2	TRBJ2-1	ASSLYDNEQF
TRBV6-8	TRBJ2-2	ASSTGTTNTGELF
TRBV4-3	TRBJ2-1	ASSQGGLFRSYNEQF
TRBV28	TRBJ1-1	ASSFYGDDTEAF
TRBV7-9	TRBJ1-1	ASSLVPGLNTEAF
TRBV5-3	TRBJ2-7	ARSWDRLASEQY
TRBV10-1	TRBJ2-3	ASSEAGLTDTQY
TRBV7-2	NA	ASSLALAKPYEQY
TRBV7-9	TRBJ1-1	ASSLGQGATEAF
TRBV5-1	TRBJ2-2	ASSLRGGAPGELF
TRBV18	TRBJ2-5	ASSPFDRGVETQY
TRBV5-1	TRBJ2-7	ASSPEVAGSLDEQY
TRBV13	TRBJ1-3	ASIPMGPTGVSGNTIY
TRBV29-1	TRBJ2-1	SVESWREGNEQF
TRBV14	TRBJ2-5	ASSQDTRLKETQY
TRBV4-1	TRBJ1-2	ASSQGMDRTGRGGYT
TRBV18	TRBJ2-4	ASSPPGAVVSNIQY
TRBV5-1	TRBJ2-2	ASSRDRVEAGELF
TRBV19	TRBJ1-1	ASSSKGDTEAF
TRBV27	TRBJ2-2	ASSPRGAGELF
TRBV12-5	TRBJ1-2	ASGGDSYGYT
TRBV19	TRBJ1-4	ASSNLGGWNEKLF
TRBV19	TRBJ2-3	ASAGGHFDTQY
TRBV7-2	TRBJ1-5	ASSLSGARQPQH
TRBV5-1	TRBJ2-3	ASSPGRVGDTQY
TRBV11-2	TRBJ1-1	ASSSRTEAF
TRBV27	TRBJ2-7	ASSLSVGLAYEQY
TRBV4-2	TRBJ2-3	ASSQEFGSGTDTQY
TRBV29-1	TRBJ2-7	SVAARGRLYEQY
TRBV18	TRBJ1-6	ASSSAPGRAGSPLH
TRBV15	TRBJ1-5	ATSRDSTGGGYQPQH
TRBV27	TRBJ1-1	ASSQGQGIVTEAF
TRBV12-5	TRBJ2-7	ASGLPGREQY
TRBV27	TRBJ2-7	ASSPQGTGEQY
TRBV30	TRBJ2-5	AWSSTSHQETQY
TRBV30	TRBJ1-2	AWSVDGYGYT
TRBV9	TRBJ2-2	ASSVTGLDTGELF
TRBV10-1	TRBJ2-1	ASRAGTSGSYEQF
TRBV4-3	TRBJ1-2	ASSQDGTGGQGYT